Listed here are 20 T cell receptor beta chains from one sample, sequenced in a study of T cells in Graves' hyperthyroidism and ophthalmopathy. It was RNA transcripts that yielded the amplified TCR beta CDR3 regions. First-round RT-PCR with HTBI primers amplified the TCR CDR3 region. In TCRdb, the multiplex PCR reads were re-called with MiXCR into one record per CDR3 protein. The table lists roughly 700,000 distinct CDR3 sequences, 12% to 15% of them singletons. The specimen sequenced was blood. The receptors were sampled from a woman under 30 with Graves' hyperthyroidism.

This clonotype was recorded many times. CDR3 in DNA: TGTGCCTGGACCAGGGGAACTGAAAAACTGTTTTTT. Amino acids: CAWTRGTEKLFF. The chain couples TRBV30 to TRBJ1-4, with D maybe TRBD1 (6 bases). This CDR3 is 12 amino acids long. Deletions cut 4 bases from V and 7 bases from J, with 10 bases between. In germline, CDR1 is GTSNPN, CDR2 SVGIG (reference sequence).

This clonotype occurred many times. The gene calls are TRBV11-2 and TRBJ2-7; no clear D gene. Germline V gene data show CDR1 as SGHAT and CDR2 as FQNNGV. CDR3 length: 12 amino acids. Between the trimmed V and J ends, which lost 8 bases and 1 base, there was a span of 9 bases. The chain's CDR3 is CASSAVSYEQYF. The CDR3 DNA reads TGTGCCAGCTCGGCGGTATCCTACGAGCAGTACTTC.

This clonotype came up many times. CDR3 bases: TGTGCCAGCAGCCTGGGACAGTCAAATTCACCCCTCCACTTT. It codes for CASSLGQSNSPLHF. J is TRBJ1-6 and V is TRBV7-9; TRBD1 matches at 7 bases. CDR1 SEHNR and CDR2 FQNEAQ come from the germline V gene (reference sequence). The CDR3 sequence is 14 residues long. The V segment lost 5 bases and the J segment 7 bases; nucleotides outside the gene matches: 5.

This clonotype has at least ten counts. The chain employs TRBV12-3 or TRBV12-4 and TRBJ2-7, with D tentatively TRBD2 (5 bases). The CDR3 is 15 residues long. V lost 2 bases and J 0 bases, leaving 11 bases between the germline ends. CDR3 bases: TGTGCCAGCAGTTTAAGTGGACTGGCCTCCTACGAGCAGTACTTC. This sequence encodes CASSLSGLASYEQYF.

This clonotype was seen ten or more times. This chain joins TRBV6-1 and TRBJ1-1; tentatively, D is TRBD1 (6 bases). Between the trimmed V and J ends, which lost 6 bases and 0 bases, there was a span of 8 bases. Germline V gene sequence: CDR1 MNHNS, CDR2 SASEGT. The CDR3 extends over 13 amino acids. The CDR3 DNA sequence: TGTGCCAGCAGCGGACAGATGAACACTGAAGCTTTCTTT. Encoded protein: CASSGQMNTEAFF.

The chain employs TRBV2 and TRBJ2-1; 7 nucleotides line up with TRBD2. Germline loops: CDR1 SNHLY, CDR2 FYNNEI. J lost 0 bases, V lost 8 bases, and 10 bases had no gene match. The CDR3 loop spans 16 amino acids. As DNA, the CDR3 is TGTGCCAGCGGAATTGGGCGGGGGAGCTCCTACAATGAGCAGTTCTTC. It is translated as CASGIGRGSSYNEQFF.

The rearrangement uses TRBV30 and TRBJ1-2; tentatively, D is TRBD1 (5 bases). The CDR3 covers 16 residues. CDR1 GTSNPN and CDR2 SVGIG come from the germline V gene (reference sequence). V was clipped by 4 bases and J by 1 base, with 19 bases between them. CDR3 sequence (DNA): TGTGCCTGGAACTCCCCTCGCCTGGGGGTTAACTATGGCTACACCTTC. This gives the protein CAWNSPRLGVNYGYTF.

This clonotype was picked up many times. This chain connects TRBV20-1 to TRBJ2-1; D ambiguous. The CDR3 contains 14 residues. The germline gives CDR1 DFQATT, CDR2 SNEGSKA (reference sequence). Deletions cut 4 bases from V and 4 bases from J, with 14 bases between. The chain's CDR3 is CSATGPPKYNEQFF. The CDR3 DNA follows: TGCAGTGCTACAGGACCCCCGAAGTACAATGAGCAGTTCTTC.

This clonotype was counted ten times or more. This chain uses TRBV7-8 with TRBJ2-1, with 7 positions matching TRBD1. The CDR3 length is 16 residues. Unmatched junction bases numbered 4, after V lost 2 bases and J lost 0 bases. Germline V lookup: CDR1 SGHVS, CDR2 FQNEAQ. The CDR3 loop is CASSLQGVSSYNEQFF. The DNA for the CDR3 is TGTGCCAGCAGCTTACAGGGGGTAAGCTCCTACAATGAGCAGTTCTTC.

This clonotype was observed many times. V usage is TRBV2 and J usage is TRBJ2-2; 7 nucleotides match TRBD2. The CDR3 runs 15 residues. The J segment lost 1 base and the V segment lost 4 bases, leaving 3 bases of the junction unmatched. The germline V gene has CDR1 SNHLY and CDR2 FYNNEI. The CDR3: CASSGAGRNTGELFF. Here the CDR3 DNA reads TGTGCCAGCAGTGGAGCGGGAAGGAACACCGGGGAGCTGTTTTTT.

The chain couples TRBV7-9 to TRBJ2-4; 9 bases agree with TRBD2. Per the germline V gene, CDR1 is SEHNR and CDR2 is FQNEAQ (reference sequence). This CDR3 is 20 amino acids long. V lost 5 bases, J lost 1 base, and 18 bases stayed unmatched. In DNA, the CDR3 is TGTGCCAGCAGCCATATAGCTAGCGGGAAGAGGGCCTTGGCCAAAAACATTCAGTACTTC. Translated, it gives CASSHIASGKRALAKNIQYF.

This clonotype was counted many times. The V call is TRBV28, the J call TRBJ2-7; the match to TRBD2 covers 8 bases. V trimming: 2 bases; J trimming: 2 bases; junction bases outside the gene matches: 5. The CDR3 runs 15 residues. Germline V CDR1 and CDR2: MDHEN, SYDVKM. The CDR3 DNA is TGTGCCAGCAGTTTAAGCCTAGCGGGCGCCTACGAGCAGTACTTC. Translating it yields CASSLSLAGAYEQYF.

The V and J genes are TRBV5-8 and TRBJ1-3, with a weak D call TRBD1 (5 bases). V lost 2 bases and J 2 bases, leaving 8 bases between the germline ends. The CDR3 loop spans 14 amino acids. The germline CDR1 and CDR2 sequences are SGHTS and YDEGEE. The DNA for the CDR3 is TGTGCCAGCAGCTTCGGGACTCCTGGAAACACCATATATTTT. Translating it yields CASSFGTPGNTIYF.

This clonotype was observed at least ten times. This sequence joins TRBV28 and TRBJ1-1, with 10 bases matching TRBD1. Germline V gives CDR1 MDHEN, CDR2 SYDVKM. Trimming cost V 5 bases and J 3 bases; bases outside gene matches: 12. The CDR3 length is 17 residues. CDR3 region: CASSRDRGRLFDTEAFF. DNA of the CDR3: TGTGCCAGCAGTCGCGACAGGGGGCGACTCTTCGACACTGAAGCTTTCTTT.

This clonotype was detected only a few times. V usage is TRBV20-1 and J usage is TRBJ1-4, with 7 bases matching TRBD1. This CDR3 is built from 14 residues. The V segment lost 4 bases and the J segment 3 bases; nucleotides outside the gene matches: 5. The V gene's germline CDR1 is DFQATT and CDR2 SNEGSKA (reference sequence). CDR3 nucleotide sequence: TGCAGTGCTAAAAGGACAGGTTCTAATGAAAAACTGTTTTTT. Its translation: CSAKRTGSNEKLFF.

This clonotype has ten or more counts. This chain connects TRBV30 to TRBJ2-1; no clear D gene. The CDR3 contains 14 residues. Looked up from germline, CDR1 is GTSNPN and CDR2 is SVGIG (reference sequence). Trimming took 1 base from V and 0 from J, leaving 7 bases between them. CDR3 DNA: TGTGCCTGGAGTGATGTGAGCTCCTACAATGAGCAGTTCTTC. As protein: CAWSDVSSYNEQFF.

J is TRBJ2-3 and V is TRBV7-2, with D possibly TRBD2 on 6 matching bases. V was clipped by 3 bases and J by 6 bases, with 22 bases between them. CDR1 and CDR2 (germline): SGHTA, FQGNSA. The CDR3 is 17 residues long. This CDR3 reads CASSFLAALPPWDTQYF. CDR3 coding DNA: TGTGCCAGCAGCTTTTTAGCGGCACTACCCCCTTGGGATACGCAGTATTTT. The full variable domain, its missing parts supplied by reference TRBV7-2 and TRBJ2-3, is GAGVSQSPSNKVTEKGKDVELRCDPISGHTALYWYRQSLGQGLEFLIYFQGNSAPDKSGLPSDRFSAERTGGSVSTLTIQRTQQEDSAVYLCASSFLAALPPWDTQYFGPGTRLTVL.

This clonotype showed up just a few times. The gene calls are TRBV27 and TRBJ2-1, with 8 bases lining up with TRBD2. Trimming took 5 bases from V and 3 from J; bases not matched to a gene: 3. In germline, CDR1 is MNHEY, CDR2 SMNVEV (reference sequence). This CDR3 region has 14 residues. In DNA, the CDR3 is TGTGCCAGCAGTCCCGGGGGGGTCTACAATGAGCAGTTCTTC. Protein sequence: CASSPGGVYNEQFF.

This clonotype was seen repeatedly, ten times or more. CDR3 amino acids: CASRVAGSYNQPQHF. In nucleotides, the CDR3 is TGTGCCAGCAGAGTAGCAGGGTCGTACAATCAGCCCCAGCATTTT. The chain uses TRBV6-2 or TRBV6-3 and TRBJ1-5, with a tentative D call TRBD1 (5 bases). V lost 6 bases to trimming and J lost 3 bases, with 15 bases between them. Germline V gene lookup returns CDR1 MNHEY and CDR2 SVGEGT. The CDR3 has 15 residues.

Ten or more counts support this clonotype. In DNA form, the CDR3 reads TGTGCCAGCCTAAAGCGGAGCGGGATGGGAGTGTACGGAGATACGCAGTATTTT. It codes for CASLKRSGMGVYGDTQYF. The rearrangement uses TRBV6-1 and TRBJ2-3, with 7 nucleotides matching TRBD2. Germline CDR1 is MNHNS and CDR2 is SASEGT. With 8 bases clipped from V and 5 bases from J, the junction kept 22 bases outside the gene matches. The length of the CDR3 is 18 residues.